This T cell receptor (beta chain) emerged from a study of T cells after posttransplantation cyclophosphamide. Only in-frame clones appear in the TCRdb table, and some are missing; sequencing was by immunoSEQ multiplex PCR. Of 10,000 to 12,000 clones listed, about 95% were seen once; the top ten hold about 0.32%. On this clone itself: Its cognate antigen is unknown.

Cells defined as naive were viable CD3+CD4+ or CD3+CD8+ and CCR7+CD45RA+CD45RO-CD95-CD27+CD28+. Study-level results: Recipient CMV seropositivity and CMV reactivation strongly tracked TRB clonality. Blood and skin or GI T cell repertoires showed limited TRB overlap.

The V end lost 5 bases, the J end lost 4 bases, and 20 bases lay between the germline ends. The CDR3 extends over 16 amino acids. From germline, CDR1 is SEHNR and CDR2 FQNEAQ (reference sequence). This TCR was recovered from a man younger than 40 in good health and a related stem cell transplant donor. The rearrangement joins TRBV7-9 to TRBJ1-1; no definite D call. Sample: naive CD8+ T cells sorted from PBMCs. The DNA of the CDR3 is TGTGCCAGCAGCCCTAGCTCGGGTCGGGGAGGCACTGAAGCTTTCTTT. Translation: CASSPSSGRGGTEAFF.